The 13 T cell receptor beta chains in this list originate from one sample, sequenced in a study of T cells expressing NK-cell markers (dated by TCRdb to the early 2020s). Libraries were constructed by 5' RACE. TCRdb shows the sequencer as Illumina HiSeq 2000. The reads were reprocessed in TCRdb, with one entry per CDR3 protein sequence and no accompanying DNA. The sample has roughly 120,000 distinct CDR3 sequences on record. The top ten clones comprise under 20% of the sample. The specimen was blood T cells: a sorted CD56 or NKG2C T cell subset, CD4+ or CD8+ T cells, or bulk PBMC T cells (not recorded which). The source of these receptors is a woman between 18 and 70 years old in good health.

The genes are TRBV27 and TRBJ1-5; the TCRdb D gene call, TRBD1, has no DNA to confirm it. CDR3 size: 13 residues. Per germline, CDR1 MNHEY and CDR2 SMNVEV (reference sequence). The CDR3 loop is CASSSQQGQPQHF.

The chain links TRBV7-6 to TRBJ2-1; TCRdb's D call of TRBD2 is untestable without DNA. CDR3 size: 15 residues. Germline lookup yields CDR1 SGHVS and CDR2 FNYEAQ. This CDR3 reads CASVRAAGGYNEQFF.

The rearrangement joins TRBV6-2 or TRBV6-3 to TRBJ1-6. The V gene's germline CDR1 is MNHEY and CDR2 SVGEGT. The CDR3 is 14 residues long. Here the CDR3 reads CASSPSGDNSPLHF.

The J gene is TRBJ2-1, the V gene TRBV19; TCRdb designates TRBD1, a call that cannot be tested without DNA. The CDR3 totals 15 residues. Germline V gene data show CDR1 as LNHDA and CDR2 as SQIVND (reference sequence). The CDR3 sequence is CASSPTGWESNEQFF.

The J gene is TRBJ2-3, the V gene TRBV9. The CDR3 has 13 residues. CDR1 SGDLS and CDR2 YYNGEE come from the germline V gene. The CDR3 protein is CASSVAESDTQYF. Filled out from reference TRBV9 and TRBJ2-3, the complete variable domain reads DSGVTQTPKHLITATGQRVTLRCSPRSGDLSVYWYQQSLDQGLQFLIQYYNGEERAKGNILERFSAQQFPDLHSELNLSSLELGDSALYFCASSVAESDTQYFGPGTRLTVL.

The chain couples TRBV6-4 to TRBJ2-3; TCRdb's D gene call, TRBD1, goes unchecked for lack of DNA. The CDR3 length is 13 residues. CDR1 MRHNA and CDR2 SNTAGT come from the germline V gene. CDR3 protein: CASSPGSQDTQYF.

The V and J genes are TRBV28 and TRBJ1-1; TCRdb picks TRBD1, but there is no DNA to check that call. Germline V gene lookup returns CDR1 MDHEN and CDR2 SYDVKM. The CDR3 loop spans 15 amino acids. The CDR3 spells CASSLSGRGNTEAFF.

CDR3 loop: CASSYSPRQGGHIQYF. The chain has TRBV6-2 or TRBV6-3 and TRBJ2-4; without DNA, the TCRdb call of TRBD1 cannot be checked. There are 16 residues in the CDR3. The V gene's germline CDR1 is MNHEY and CDR2 SVGEGT.

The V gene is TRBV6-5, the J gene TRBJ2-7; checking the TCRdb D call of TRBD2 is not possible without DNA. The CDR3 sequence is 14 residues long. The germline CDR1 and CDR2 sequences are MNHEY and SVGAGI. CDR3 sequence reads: CASSSGTSGYEQYF.

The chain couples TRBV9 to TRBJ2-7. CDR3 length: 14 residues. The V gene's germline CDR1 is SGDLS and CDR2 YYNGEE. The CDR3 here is CASSVVGGSYEQYF.

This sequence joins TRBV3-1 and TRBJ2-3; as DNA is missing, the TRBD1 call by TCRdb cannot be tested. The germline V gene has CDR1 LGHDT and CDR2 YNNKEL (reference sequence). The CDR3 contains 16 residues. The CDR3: CASSQDWDRGTDTQYF.

CDR3 protein: CSVGGGGINYGYTF. V gene TRBV29-1 combines with J gene TRBJ1-2; TCRdb designates TRBD1, a call that cannot be tested without DNA. Germline V CDR1 and CDR2: SQVTM, ANQGSEA. This CDR3 comprises 14 residues.

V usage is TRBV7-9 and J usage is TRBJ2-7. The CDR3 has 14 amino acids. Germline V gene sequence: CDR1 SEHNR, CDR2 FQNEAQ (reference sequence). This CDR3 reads CASSSSGATYEQYF.